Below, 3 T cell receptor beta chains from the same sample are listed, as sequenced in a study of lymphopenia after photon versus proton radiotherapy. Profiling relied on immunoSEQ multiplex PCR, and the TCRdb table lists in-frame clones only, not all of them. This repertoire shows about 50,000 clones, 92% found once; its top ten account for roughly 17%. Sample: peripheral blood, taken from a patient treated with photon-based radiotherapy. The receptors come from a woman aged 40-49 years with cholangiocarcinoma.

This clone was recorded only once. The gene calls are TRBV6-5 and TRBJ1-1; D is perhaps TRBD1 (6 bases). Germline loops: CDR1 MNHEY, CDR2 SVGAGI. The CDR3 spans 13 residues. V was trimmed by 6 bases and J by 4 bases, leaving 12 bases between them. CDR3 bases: TGTGCCAGCAGGGACAGAAGTGCCACTGAAGCTTTCTTT. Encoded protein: CASRDRSATEAFF.

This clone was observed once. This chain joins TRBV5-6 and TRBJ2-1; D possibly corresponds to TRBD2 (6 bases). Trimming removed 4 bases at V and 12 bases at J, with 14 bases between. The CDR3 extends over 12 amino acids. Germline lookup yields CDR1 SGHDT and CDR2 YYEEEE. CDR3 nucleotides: TGTGCCAGCAGCCCGGGACTTAACGCGCAGTTCTTC. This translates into CASSPGLNAQFF.

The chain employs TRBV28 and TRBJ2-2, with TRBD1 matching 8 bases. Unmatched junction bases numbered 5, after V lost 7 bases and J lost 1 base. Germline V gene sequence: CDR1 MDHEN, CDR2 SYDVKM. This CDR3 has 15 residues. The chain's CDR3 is CASTSDRGNTGELFF. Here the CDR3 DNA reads TGTGCCAGCACCTCAGACAGGGGGAACACCGGGGAGCTGTTTTTT. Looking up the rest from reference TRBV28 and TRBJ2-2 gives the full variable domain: DVKVTQSSRYLVKRTGEKVFLECVQDMDHENMFWYRQDPGLGLRLIYFSYDVKMKEKGDIPEGYSVSREKKERFSLILESASTNQTSMYLCASTSDRGNTGELFFGEGSRLTVL.